The 7 T cell receptor beta chains below come from one sample, sequenced in a study of tumor and adjacent non-tumor tissue in lung cancer. A modified ARM-PCR protocol with three rounds of nested PCR amplified TCRbeta. TCRdb itself ran the multiplex PCR reads through MiXCR, one entry per CDR3 protein. The sample lists 70,000 to 80,000 distinct CDR3 sequences, approximately 72% seen once, with approximately 9% in the top ten. No cell sorting was done before RNA was extracted from the tissue. Sample: lung tumor tissue. The receptors were sampled from a middle-aged woman with non-small cell lung cancer.

Points on this clonotype: This could be a read error, since a much larger clone is one nucleotide away. This chain links TRBV5-1 with TRBJ2-1; the D gene is possibly TRBD2 (6 bases). Trimming took 4 bases from V and 7 from J, leaving 18 bases between them. CDR1 and CDR2 from the germline V gene are SGHRS and YFSETQ. The CDR3 length is 15 residues. The CDR3 DNA is TGCGCCAGCAGCAAGAGAGGGGAGGCAGTGAATGAGCAGTTCTTC. Translation: CASSKRGEAVNEQFF.

This clonotype was found many times. V and J are TRBV28 and TRBJ1-5; unclear D gene. The CDR3 sequence is 12 residues long. Trimming left V 4 bases short and J 12 bases short, with 13 bases between. Germline lookup yields CDR1 MDHEN and CDR2 SYDVKM. For the CDR3, the DNA is TGTGCCAGCAGTTCCGCCTCATCTTTCCAGCATTTT. Translated, it gives CASSSASSFQHF.

V and J are TRBV11-2 and TRBJ1-2; the D gene is possibly TRBD1 (5 bases). The CDR3 length is 16 residues. Germline CDR1 and CDR2: SGHAT and FQNNGV. V lost 5 bases and J 6 bases, leaving 22 bases between the germline ends. The DNA for the CDR3 is TGTGCCAGCAGCCCGACAGACAAGAGGCGGATGAATGGCTACACCTTC. This sequence encodes CASSPTDKRRMNGYTF.

With respect to this clonotype: This clone may be a read error of a much larger clone one base away. The chain employs TRBV4-1 and TRBJ1-4; D unresolved. The CDR3 covers 12 residues. Germline values: CDR1 MGHRA, CDR2 YSYEKL. V lost 4 bases, J lost 10 bases, and 10 bases lay in between. The CDR3 DNA sequence: TGCGCCAGCAGCCGACAAAGTGGAAAACTGTTTTTT. Its translation is CASSRQSGKLFF.

This chain joins TRBV2 and TRBJ1-1; maybe TRBD1 (5 bases). The CDR3 has 13 residues. V shed 6 bases and J shed 4 bases, with 12 bases lying between them. Germline V lookup: CDR1 SNHLY, CDR2 FYNNEI. CDR3 nucleotides: TGTGCCAGCAGGGGGGAGCGGGGCACTGAAGCTTTCTTT. Translation: CASRGERGTEAFF.

This clonotype appeared once. At one boundary the junction diverges from the germline segment, which might be a read error. The genes are TRBV29-1 and TRBJ2-7; 10 bases align to TRBD1. The CDR3 is made up of 15 amino acids. Looked up from germline, CDR1 is SQVTM and CDR2 is ANQGSEA. CDR3 in DNA: TGTAGCGTTGAAAACTGGGACAGGGGCAAGTACGAGCAGTACTTC. Protein: CSVENWDRGKYEQYF.

The rearrangement joins TRBV20-1 to TRBJ2-2, with D tentatively TRBD1 or TRBD2 (5 bases each). The length of the CDR3 is 14 residues. Germline loops: CDR1 DFQATT, CDR2 SNEGSKA (reference sequence). V lost 5 bases, J lost 3 bases, and 13 bases lay in between. Here the CDR3 reads CSAPIEGHTGELFF. CDR3 bases: TGCAGTGCTCCGATCGAGGGACACACCGGGGAGCTGTTTTTT.